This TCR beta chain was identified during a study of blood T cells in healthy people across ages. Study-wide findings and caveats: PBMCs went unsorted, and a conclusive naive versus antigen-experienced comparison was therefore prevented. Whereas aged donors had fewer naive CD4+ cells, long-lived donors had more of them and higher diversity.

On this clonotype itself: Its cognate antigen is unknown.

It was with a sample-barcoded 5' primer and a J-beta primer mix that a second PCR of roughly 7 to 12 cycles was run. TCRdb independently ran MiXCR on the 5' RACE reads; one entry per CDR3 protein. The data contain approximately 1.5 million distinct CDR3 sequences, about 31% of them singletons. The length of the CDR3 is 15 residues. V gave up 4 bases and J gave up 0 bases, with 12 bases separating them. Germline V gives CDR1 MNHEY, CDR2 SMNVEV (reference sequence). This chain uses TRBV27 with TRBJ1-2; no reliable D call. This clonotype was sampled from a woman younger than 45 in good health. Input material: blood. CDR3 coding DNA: TGTGCCAGCAGTTCCCGGACGGATTCTAACTATGGCTACACCTTC. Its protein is CASSSRTDSNYGYTF.